The rows below give T cell receptor beta chains drawn from one sample of a study of T cell changes during pregnancy in multiple sclerosis. Some clones are missing from TCRdb's copy, which holds only in-frame ones; the method was immunoSEQ multiplex PCR. The sample consists of about 40,000 clones, roughly nine tenths of them appearing once. The sequences come from CD8+ T cells from peripheral blood mononuclear cells, collected before pregnancy. The receptor source for this set is a female donor with multiple sclerosis, enrolled in a pregnancy study. Both conserved end residues are part of each CDR3. D genes are given only for firm matches. Not every row has a clone size; where given, it reads once, few, many or a size class.

J gene	clone size	V gene	D gene	CDR3 protein	CDR3 DNA
TRBJ2-5	.	TRBV11-2	TRBD1	CASSEPGTEYQETQYF	TGTGCCAGCAGCGAACCCGGGACAGAGTACCAAGAGACCCAGTACTTC
TRBJ1-3	few	TRBV4-1	TRBD1	CASSQDRGQGNTIYF	TGCGCCAGCAGCCAAGACAGGGGGCAAGGAAACACCATATATTTT
TRBJ2-5	.	TRBV15	.	CATSIRGQAEKETQYF	TGTGCCACCAGCATCCGAGGGCAAGCAGAGAAAGAGACCCAGTACTTC
TRBJ2-7	.	TRBV19	TRBD1	CASSIGQGRREQYF	TGTGCCAGTAGTATAGGACAGGGTAGGCGCGAGCAGTACTTC
TRBJ1-5	.	TRBV5-6	.	CASSLWGGGQPQHF	TGTGCCAGCAGCTTGTGGGGGGGCGGTCAGCCCCAGCATTTT
TRBJ2-6	medium-sized	TRBV6-1	TRBD1	CASSEAGQGMSGANVLTF	TGTGCCAGCAGTGAGGCGGGACAGGGGATGTCTGGGGCCAACGTCCTGACTTTC
TRBJ1-2	.	TRBV28	.	CASSSMANKNYGYTF	TGTGCCAGCAGTTCAATGGCCAACAAAAACTATGGCTACACCTTC
TRBJ2-2	.	TRBV7-9	.	CASSFWGEHGELFF	TGTGCCAGCAGCTTTTGGGGGGAACACGGGGAGCTGTTTTTT
TRBJ2-7	.	TRBV27	.	CASSLRQTYEQYF	TGTGCCAGCAGTTTACGACAGACCTACGAGCAGTACTTC
TRBJ2-1	.	TRBV29-1	.	CSVDSPIRYNEQFF	TGCAGCGTTGATAGTCCGATCCGATACAATGAGCAGTTCTTC
TRBJ2-1	.	TRBV19	TRBD2	CASKIGGRGNNEQFF	TGTGCCAGTAAGATAGGCGGGAGAGGGAACAATGAGCAGTTCTTC
TRBJ2-7	.	TRBV27	TRBD1	CASSDSVGTATYEQYF	TGTGCCAGCAGTGATTCTGTCGGGACAGCCACCTACGAGCAGTACTTC
TRBJ2-7	.	TRBV27	TRBD1	CASSFGTGAYEQYF	TGTGCCAGCAGTTTCGGGACAGGAGCCTACGAGCAGTACTTC
TRBJ2-6	.	TRBV7-6	.	CASSLREVDLSGANVLTF	TGTGCCAGCAGCCTAAGGGAGGTGGACTTGTCTGGGGCCAACGTCCTGACTTTC
TRBJ2-7	.	TRBV15	.	CATSRGGYEQYF	TGTGCCACCAGCAGAGGAGGGTACGAGCAGTACTTC
TRBJ1-2	.	TRBV29-1	.	CSVEEGSYTYGYTF	TGCAGCGTTGAAGAGGGCTCCTATACGTATGGCTACACCTTC
TRBJ1-4	.	TRBV7-6	.	CASSLAVNEKLFF	TGTGCCAGCAGCTTAGCCGTTAATGAAAAACTGTTTTTT
TRBJ2-3	.	TRBV2	TRBD2	CASSDLPSGPDTQYF	TGTGCCAGCAGTGATTTGCCTAGCGGTCCGGATACGCAGTATTTT
TRBJ1-2	.	TRBV19	.	CASSFPGRVDGYTF	TGTGCCAGTAGCTTCCCAGGGAGGGTGGATGGCTACACCTTC
TRBJ2-1	.	TRBV7-9	.	CASSLLQGNEQFF	TGTGCCAGCAGCTTACTGCAGGGGAATGAGCAGTTCTTC
TRBJ2-5	.	TRBV7-9	TRBD1	CASGTAFQETQYF	TGTGCCAGCGGGACAGCCTTCCAAGAGACCCAGTACTTC
TRBJ2-3	.	TRBV28	TRBD2	CASSIRRGGVADTQYF	TGTGCCAGCAGCATCCGGCGGGGGGGGGTCGCAGATACGCAGTATTTT
TRBJ2-7	.	TRBV29-1	.	CSVARQHGEQYF	TGCAGCGTTGCCCGACAACATGGGGAGCAGTACTTC
TRBJ2-3	once	TRBV6-5	TRBD2	CASNPTSAQSNTQYF	TGTGCCAGCAACCCCACTAGCGCACAAAGTAATACGCAGTATTTT
TRBJ1-5	.	TRBV7-9	.	CASSPGQGEQPQHF	TGTGCCAGCAGCCCAGGGCAGGGCGAACAGCCCCAGCATTTT
TRBJ2-5	.	TRBV7-9	TRBD2	CASSPPGGGETQYF	TGTGCCAGCAGCCCCCCGGGCGGGGGAGAGACCCAGTACTTC
TRBJ2-1	.	TRBV19	TRBD2	CATGTSSYNEQFF	TGTGCCACTGGGACTAGCTCCTACAATGAGCAGTTCTTC
TRBJ1-2	.	TRBV7-9	.	CASSLGGQYYGYTF	TGTGCCAGCAGCTTAGGAGGGCAGTACTATGGCTACACCTTC
TRBJ1-2	.	TRBV27	.	CASSDWRQGSYGYTF	TGTGCCAGCAGTGATTGGCGCCAGGGCTCGTATGGCTACACCTTC
TRBJ2-5	.	TRBV5-6	TRBD2	CASNPGGMETQYF	TGTGCCAGCAACCCCGGGGGGATGGAGACCCAGTACTTC